These 7 T cell receptor beta chains came from one sample sequenced in a study of neoadjuvant anti-PD-1 for oral cavity cancer. Profiled with immunoSEQ multiplex PCR; TCRdb holds only in-frame clones, not every one. The data show roughly 60,000 clones, roughly 80% seen once. Sequencing was performed on PBMCs, taken before nivolumab (anti-PD-1) treatment. The receptor source for this set is a person aged 35-80 years with oral cavity squamous cell carcinoma.

This clone was detected a few times. The rearrangement uses TRBV19 and TRBJ1-1, with unresolved D. This CDR3 contains 15 residues. V was shortened by 3 bases and J by 0 bases, with 11 bases between the two germline ends. Per germline, CDR1 LNHDA and CDR2 SQIVND (reference sequence). The CDR3, as DNA: TGTGCCAGTAGTATTTTCCCAGATATGAACACTGAAGCTTTCTTT. It translates to CASSIFPDMNTEAFF.

The chain links TRBV10-1 to TRBJ2-7; the match to TRBD2 covers 7 bases. Trimming removed 3 bases from V and 0 bases from J; junction bases left unmatched: 2. Germline lookup yields CDR1 WNHNN and CDR2 SYGVQD (reference sequence). CDR3 size: 14 residues. The CDR3 bases are TGCGCCAGCAGTGACGGGGGGTCCTCCTACGAGCAGTACTTC. It specifies CASSDGGSSYEQYF.

This chain links TRBV5-6 with TRBJ2-2; possible D gene TRBD1, 6 bases. V shed 4 bases and J shed 4 bases, with 11 bases lying between them. The CDR3 is 14 residues long. Looked up from germline, CDR1 is SGHDT and CDR2 is YYEEEE. The CDR3 nucleotides read TGTGCCAGCAGCCCCGGACAGAGCACCGGGGAGCTGTTTTTT. Translation: CASSPGQSTGELFF.

V and J are TRBV11-3 and TRBJ2-3, with TRBD2 identical over 8 bases. V shed 5 bases and J 3 bases; nucleotides not matched to a gene: 7. From germline, CDR1 is SGHNT and CDR2 YENEEA. The CDR3 is 15 amino acids. The CDR3 is CASSGAAGVTDTQYF. The CDR3 DNA reads TGTGCCAGCAGCGGGGCAGCGGGAGTTACAGATACGCAGTATTTT.

CDR3 protein: CASSWRGTGQPQHF. DNA of the CDR3: TGTGCCAGCAGTTGGAGAGGGACGGGGCAGCCCCAGCATTTT. The chain joins TRBV6-5 to TRBJ1-5; the D gene is possibly TRBD1 (5 bases). The CDR3 contains 14 residues. V gave up 4 bases and J gave up 7 bases, with 14 bases separating them. Germline CDR1 and CDR2: MNHEY and SVGAGI.

The V call is TRBV6-5, the J call TRBJ1-1; perhaps TRBD1 as D (5 bases). Germline V gives CDR1 MNHEY, CDR2 SVGAGI. The CDR3 covers 14 residues. Trimming pared 0 bases from V and 6 bases from J, leaving 11 bases between. CDR3 sequence reads: CASSYSGVRAEAFF. DNA of the CDR3: TGTGCCAGCAGTTACTCAGGGGTTAGGGCTGAAGCTTTCTTT.

The V gene is TRBV5-4, the J gene TRBJ2-3; 8 bases fit TRBD2. CDR1 is SGHNT, CDR2 YYREEE, per germline (reference sequence). This CDR3 region has 15 residues. The J segment lost 2 bases and the V segment lost 0 bases, leaving 2 bases of the junction unmatched. The CDR3 DNA sequence: TGTGCCAGCAGCTTGGGCGGGGGGTTCACAGATACGCAGTATTTT. This encodes CASSLGGGFTDTQYF.